The T cell receptor (beta chain) described here comes from a study of T cell changes during pregnancy in multiple sclerosis. With 11 bases removed from V and 0 bases from J, the gap between germline ends came to 14 bases. The CDR3 consists of 14 residues. The germline CDR1 and CDR2 sequences are SNHLY and FYNNEI. Clones were sequenced by immunoSEQ multiplex PCR, and TCRdb holds only the in-frame ones, with some missing. The sample includes around 110,000 clones, about 90% of them seen just once. The source is a female donor in good health, enrolled as a control in a pregnancy study. V is TRBV2 and J is TRBJ1-5; no firm D call. The material was peripheral blood, obtained in the third trimester of pregnancy. DNA of the CDR3: TGTGCCTCCACCGTGGCGGTTAGCAATCAGCCCCAGCATTTT. Translated, it gives CASTVAVSNQPQHF.